The clone carrying this TCR beta chain was observed at least ten times. Its target is unknown. Time point reported: sample taken at primary tumor resection. Researchers sequenced whole RNA taken from tumor, nontumor lung or frozen PBMC without sorting. Samples were obtained from some 72 donors, all untreated early-stage non-small cell lung cancer patients. The record originates from a study of spatial heterogeneity in lung cancer. Study-wide context: An average of more than ten raw reads was observed per unique TCR and UMI combination. Whole-study findings and limits: At tumor resection, ubiquitous expanded TCRs were detected in blood more often than later.

The CDR3 runs 15 residues. Germline CDR1 and CDR2: PRHDT and FYEKMQ (reference sequence). Trimming left V 4 bases short and J 3 bases short, with 16 bases between. All TCR cDNA molecules were individually tagged with a unique molecular identifier. TCRdb used MiXCR to reprocess the 5' RACE reads, holding one entry per CDR3 protein. The table lists tens of thousands of distinct CDR3 sequences, about 3.3% of them singletons. The source is a female donor with early-stage non-small cell lung cancer. This chain links TRBV13 with TRBJ2-7; D may match TRBD1 or TRBD2 (5 bases each). The sample in question was PBMCs, obtained at surgery. This CDR3 is CASSSHSGPNYEQYF. CDR3 DNA: TGTGCCAGCAGCTCCCACTCGGGACCCAACTACGAGCAGTACTTC. Complete variable domain (other parts from reference TRBV13 and TRBJ2-7): AAGVIQSPRHLIKEKRETATLKCYPIPRHDTVYWYQQGPGQDPQFLISFYEKMQSDKGSIPDRFSAQQFSDYHSELNMSSLELGDSALYFCASSSHSGPNYEQYFGPGTRLTVT.